What follows is one TCR beta chain and its context. The data stem from a study of blood T cell repertoires in COVID-19. Background on the study: The samples span acute and convalescent COVID-19 from the United States, Italy and Spain.

Study processing details: Scientists estimated how many nucleated cells there were by amplifying reference gene primers. TCRdb's copy holds only in-frame clones and misses some; the assay was immunoSEQ multiplex PCR. V, J and clone size derive from that table, while D and trimming were established from the DNA sequence. Counted here are roughly 400,000 clones, approximately 91% occurring once; the ten biggest clones make up about 0.9%. In the 2 weeks before study entry, exposed participants met a COVID-19 case, which was PCR-confirmed or clinician-diagnosed. This CDR3 has 15 residues. V dropped 2 bases and J dropped 1 base, with 12 bases sitting between them. In germline, CDR1 is MNHNS, CDR2 SASEGT.

The genes are TRBV6-1 and TRBJ2-7; weak D call: TRBD2 (7 bases). Sequencing was done on a sample of PBMCs or T cells enriched from blood (not recorded which). This sequence originates from a woman in her forties who had been exposed to COVID-19. The CDR3: CASSEWGGRSYEQYF. CDR3 coding DNA: TGTGCCAGCAGTGAATGGGGGGGCAGGTCCTACGAGCAGTACTTC.